The T cell receptor (beta chain) described here comes from a study of T cell clones after liver transplantation. Overall study context: TCRbeta sequencing after a pre-transplant mixed lymphocyte reaction identified graft-donor-reactive clones, later tracked in post-transplant blood. Without induction therapy, subjects received standard immunosuppression until 12-24 months post-transplant.

The CDR3 totals 16 residues. The V end lost 3 bases, the J end lost 1 base, and 15 bases lay between the germline ends. Germline CDR1 reads MGHRA; CDR2 reads YSYEKL. TCRdb keeps only in-frame clones here, not all; method: immunoSEQ multiplex PCR. The profile shows about 120,000 clones, roughly nine tenths of them singletons. Sorting of unstimulated PBMCs yielded separate CD3+CD4+ and CD3+CD8+ fractions. Sequences were derived from CD4+ T cells from blood, sampled 12 months after liver transplant. This TCR was sampled from a human patient who received a liver transplant. Certain T cells may be donor cells from the graft. The chain joins TRBV4-1 to TRBJ1-1; D not resolved. The CDR3 bases are TGCGCCAGCAGCCAGGGCGCCCAGAGGGCGAACACTGAAGCTTTCTTT. This gives the protein CASSQGAQRANTEAFF.